These T cell receptor beta chains were read from a single sample in a study of T cell responses to AZD1222 COVID-19 vaccine. TCRdb's table, derived via immunoSEQ multiplex PCR, lists solely in-frame clones and lacks some. This table has some 87,000 clones, 75% to 90% appearing once. The source was peripheral blood, collected on day 0 of AZD1222 vaccination. The receptor source for this set is an adult in good health. CDR3s include the opening cysteine and the closing phenylalanine or tryptophan. Each record gives: V gene, J gene, clone size, D gene, CDR3 DNA, CDR3 protein. The D gene is left open where the match is weak. Size is omitted from some rows. Given values are once, few, many or a class for expanded clones.

TRBV7-9	TRBJ1-4	-	TRBD1	TGTGCCAGCAGCTTAGCCGTCGGGACAGGGGACGAAAAACTGTTTTTT	CASSLAVGTGDEKLFF
TRBV3-1/TRBV3-2	TRBJ2-1	few	TRBD2	TGTGCCAGCAGCCAGGGATCAGCGGGAGGGTTTGAGCAGTTCTTC	CASSQGSAGGFEQFF
TRBV25-1	TRBJ1-4	-	-	TGTGCCAGCATAGACCCTCGTGGGGAAAAACTGTTTTTT	CASIDPRGEKLFF
TRBV2	TRBJ2-1	-	TRBD2	TGTGCCAGCAGAGCCTCGGGACTAGCGGGTGACAATGAGCAGTTCTTC	CASRASGLAGDNEQFF
TRBV5-4	TRBJ1-5	-	-	TGTGCCAGCAGCTTGGGGGGGGGTAATCAGCCCCAGCATTTT	CASSLGGGNQPQHF
TRBV12-1	TRBJ2-2	-	-	TGTGCCAGCAGCGCGGTGGTAGCATGTAACACCGGGGAGCTGTTTTTT	CASSAVVACNTGELFF
TRBV9	TRBJ2-3	-	-	TGTGCCAGCAGCTTTACTAGATACACAGATACGCAGTATTTT	CASSFTRYTDTQYF
TRBV18	TRBJ2-1	-	TRBD2	TGTGCCAGCTCACCACTGACTAGCGGGAGGTCCTACAATGAGCAGTTCTTC	CASSPLTSGRSYNEQFF
TRBV9	TRBJ1-4	-	-	TGTGCCAGCAGCGTAGAAGGGTTAACTAATGAAAAACTGTTTTTT	CASSVEGLTNEKLFF
TRBV28	TRBJ1-2	-	-	TGTGCCAGCAGTTTCTGGGTAGGGGGGCTCTATGGCTACACCTTC	CASSFWVGGLYGYTF
TRBV6-5	TRBJ2-3	-	-	TGTGCCAGCAGTTACATAGCTGGAGCCCCGGGGTATTTT	CASSYIAGAPGYF
TRBV6-5	TRBJ2-3	-	-	TGTGCCAGCAGAGACTACACTTACACAGATACGCAGTATTTT	CASRDYTYTDTQYF
TRBV5-1	TRBJ1-4	once	TRBD1	TGCGCCAGCAGCGGCGGGACAGGGGGGCCTAATGAAAAACTGTTTTTT	CASSGGTGGPNEKLFF
TRBV7-2	TRBJ2-1	-	-	TGTGCCAGCAGCTTATACTCTAGGGGGGATGAGCAGTTCTTC	CASSLYSRGDEQFF
TRBV25-1	TRBJ2-1	-	-	TGTGCCAGCAGCGTAACTAGGCTCTCCTACAATGAGCAGTTCTTC	CASSVTRLSYNEQFF
TRBV24-1	TRBJ2-2	few	-	TGTGCCACCAGTGATTTGCGACGGCAGGCGGGTGCCGGGGAGCTGTTTTTT	CATSDLRRQAGAGELFF
TRBV19	TRBJ1-1	-	-	TGTGCCAGTAGTATAGATCGAAGTGGCAGGTCTTATCTGAACACTGAAGCTCTCTTT	CASSIDRSGRSYLNTEALF
TRBV12-3/TRBV12-4	TRBJ1-1	once	-	TGTGCCACCGACGGGGCAGCTATTACTGAAGCTTTCTTT	CATDGAAITEAFF
TRBV28	TRBJ2-1	-	-	TGTGCCAGCAGTTTAGCGAGAGTCTCCTACAATGAGCAGTTCTTC	CASSLARVSYNEQFF
TRBV4-1	TRBJ2-7	-	-	TGCGCCAGCAGCCAAGCTGGCCTCTACGAGCAGTACTTC	CASSQAGLYEQYF
TRBV3-1/TRBV3-2	TRBJ1-6	few	-	TGTGCCAGCAGCCAAGTGGTAGGGGATCGCAATTCACCCCTCCACTTT	CASSQVVGDRNSPLHF
TRBV6-5	TRBJ1-2	-	-	TGTGCCAGCAGTCCCAGGGGCAGCTATGGCTACACCTTC	CASSPRGSYGYTF
TRBV28	TRBJ2-2	-	TRBD2	TGTGCCAGCATATTCCGCCCGGGACTAGCGGGAGGGAACACCGGGGAGCTGTTTTTT	CASIFRPGLAGGNTGELFF
TRBV21-1	TRBJ2-6	-	-	TGTGCCAGCAGGGACAGCAAAATGTCTGGGGCCAACGTCCTGACTTTC	CASRDSKMSGANVLTF
TRBV20-1	TRBJ1-4	once	-	TGCAGTGCTAGTGACCAAATCGGGGGTAATGAAAAACTGTTTTTT	CSASDQIGGNEKLFF
TRBV5-5	TRBJ2-2	-	-	TGTGCCAGCAGCTTGGAATCCGGGGAGCTGTTTTTT	CASSLESGELFF
TRBV9	TRBJ2-3	-	-	TGTGCCAGCAGCGACTACACAGATACGCAGTATTTT	CASSDYTDTQYF
TRBV11-2	TRBJ2-2	-	-	TGTGCCAGCAGCCTAAACGGTGCGAACACCGGGGAGCTGTTTTTT	CASSLNGANTGELFF
TRBV6-6	TRBJ2-3	-	-	TGTGCCAGCAGTTACCAACCCTACACAGATACGCAGTATTTT	CASSYQPYTDTQYF
TRBV5-4	TRBJ2-3	-	-	TGTGCCAGCAGCTTGGCCACCAGGGCAGATACGCAGTATTTT	CASSLATRADTQYF
TRBV12-3/TRBV12-4	TRBJ1-1	-	-	TGTGCCAGCAGTTTCGGGGCGGGCCCTGAAGCTTTCTTT	CASSFGAGPEAFF
TRBV28	TRBJ2-7	-	TRBD2	TGTGCCAGCAGTTTTGGGGGCCTAGCGGGAGGATATCCCTACGAGCAGTACTTC	CASSFGGLAGGYPYEQYF
TRBV7-2	TRBJ2-3	-	-	TGTGCCAGCAGCTTAGGCCCCGCTACGCAGTATTTT	CASSLGPATQYF